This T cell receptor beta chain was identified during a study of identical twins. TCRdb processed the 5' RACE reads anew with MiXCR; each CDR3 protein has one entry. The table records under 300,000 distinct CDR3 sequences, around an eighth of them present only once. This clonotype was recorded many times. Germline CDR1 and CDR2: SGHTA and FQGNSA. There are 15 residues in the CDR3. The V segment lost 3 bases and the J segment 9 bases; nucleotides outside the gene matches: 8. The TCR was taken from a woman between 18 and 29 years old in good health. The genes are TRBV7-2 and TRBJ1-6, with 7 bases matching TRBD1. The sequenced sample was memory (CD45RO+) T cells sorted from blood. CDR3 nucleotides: TGTGCCAGCAGCTTTGAGGGGGCAATGATTTCACCCCTCCACTTT. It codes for CASSFEGAMISPLHF.